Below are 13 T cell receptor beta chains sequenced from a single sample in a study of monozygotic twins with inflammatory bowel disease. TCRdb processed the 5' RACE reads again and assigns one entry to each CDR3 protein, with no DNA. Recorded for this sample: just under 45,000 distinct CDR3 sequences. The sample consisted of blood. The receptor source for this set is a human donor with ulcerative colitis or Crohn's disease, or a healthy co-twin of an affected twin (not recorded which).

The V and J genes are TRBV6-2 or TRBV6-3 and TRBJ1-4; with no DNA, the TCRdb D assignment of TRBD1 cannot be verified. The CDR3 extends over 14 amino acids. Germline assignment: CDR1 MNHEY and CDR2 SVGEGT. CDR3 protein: CASSNGGAGEKLFF.

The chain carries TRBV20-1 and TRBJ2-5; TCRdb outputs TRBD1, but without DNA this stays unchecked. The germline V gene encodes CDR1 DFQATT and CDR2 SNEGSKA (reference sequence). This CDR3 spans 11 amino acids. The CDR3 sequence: CSASGGETQYF.

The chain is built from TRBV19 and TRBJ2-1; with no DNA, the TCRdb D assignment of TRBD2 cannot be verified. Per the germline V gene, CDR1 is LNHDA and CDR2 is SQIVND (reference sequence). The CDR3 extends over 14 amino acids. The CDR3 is CASSRGLAGNEQFF.

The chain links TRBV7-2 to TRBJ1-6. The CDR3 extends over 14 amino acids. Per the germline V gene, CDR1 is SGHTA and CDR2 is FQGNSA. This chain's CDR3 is CASSPNLGNSPLHF.

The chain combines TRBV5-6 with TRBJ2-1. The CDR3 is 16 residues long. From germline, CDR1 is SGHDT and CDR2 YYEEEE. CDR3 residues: CASSLYQFFSYNEQFF.

Here the CDR3 reads CAISLGQVIPGANVLTF. The chain is built from TRBV10-3 and TRBJ2-6; TCRdb's assignment of TRBD1 cannot be checked, as there is no DNA. The CDR3 has 17 amino acids. The germline V gene encodes CDR1 ENHRY and CDR2 SYGVKD.

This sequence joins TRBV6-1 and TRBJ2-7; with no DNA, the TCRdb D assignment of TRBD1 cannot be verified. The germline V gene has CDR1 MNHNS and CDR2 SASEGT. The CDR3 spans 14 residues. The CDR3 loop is CATGTGTGKNEQYF.

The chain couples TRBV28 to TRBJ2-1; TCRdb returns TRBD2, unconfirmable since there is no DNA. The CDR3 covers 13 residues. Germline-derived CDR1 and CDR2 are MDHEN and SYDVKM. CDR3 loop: CASSSPALRKQFF.

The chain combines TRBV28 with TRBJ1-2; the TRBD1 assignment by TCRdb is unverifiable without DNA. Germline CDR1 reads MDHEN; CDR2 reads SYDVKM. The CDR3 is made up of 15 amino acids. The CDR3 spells CASSRPGQGNYGYTF.

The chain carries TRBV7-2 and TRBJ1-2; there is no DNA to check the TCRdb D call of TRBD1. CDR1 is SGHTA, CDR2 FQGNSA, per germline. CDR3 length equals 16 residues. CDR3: CASSKRTRTGENGYTF.

CDR3 loop: CASSSQPAKETQYF. This chain connects TRBV11-2 to TRBJ2-5. Germline CDR1 and CDR2: SGHAT and FQNNGV. The CDR3 is 14 amino acids.

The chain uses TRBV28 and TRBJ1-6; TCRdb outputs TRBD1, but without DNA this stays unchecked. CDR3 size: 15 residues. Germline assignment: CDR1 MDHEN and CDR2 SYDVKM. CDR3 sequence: CASSKPTGNGSPLHF.

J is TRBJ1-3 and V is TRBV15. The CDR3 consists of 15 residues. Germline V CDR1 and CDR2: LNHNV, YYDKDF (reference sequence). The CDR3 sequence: CATSRGGLERNTIYF.